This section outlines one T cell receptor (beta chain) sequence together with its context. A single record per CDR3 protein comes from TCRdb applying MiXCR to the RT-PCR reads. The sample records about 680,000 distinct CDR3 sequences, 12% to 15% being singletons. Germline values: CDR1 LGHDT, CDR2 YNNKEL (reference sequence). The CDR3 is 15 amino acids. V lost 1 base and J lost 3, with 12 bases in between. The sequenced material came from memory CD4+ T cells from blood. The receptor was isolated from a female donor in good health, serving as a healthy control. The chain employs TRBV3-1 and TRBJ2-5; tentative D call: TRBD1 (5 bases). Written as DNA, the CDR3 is TGTGCCAGCAGCCAAGCGCCGGACACCGAAGAGACCCAGTACTTC. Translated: CASSQAPDTEETQYF.